The clone carrying this TCR beta chain has at least ten counts. Unique molecular identifiers were built into the TCRbeta library. MiXCR, applied by TCRdb to the PCR reads, yields one record per CDR3 protein. The data show about 400,000 distinct CDR3 sequences, about 14% seen once. The data derive from a study of T-cell reconstitution after alpha-beta-depleted transplantation in children. The CDR3 runs 13 residues. Deletions cut 1 base from V and 12 bases from J, with 16 bases between. The germline CDR1 and CDR2 sequences are SGHTA and FQGNSA. The chain recombines TRBV7-2 with TRBJ2-7; D possibly uses TRBD1 or TRBD2 (5 bases each). The sequence came from a human donor who donated a stem cell graft to a child with Fanconi anemia. Sequenced here: PBMCs, sampled from the stem cell graft. CDR3 DNA sequence: TGTGCCAGCAGCTTAGGTGGGACCCAAGTTTTGTACTTC. It yields the protein CASSLGGTQVLYF.